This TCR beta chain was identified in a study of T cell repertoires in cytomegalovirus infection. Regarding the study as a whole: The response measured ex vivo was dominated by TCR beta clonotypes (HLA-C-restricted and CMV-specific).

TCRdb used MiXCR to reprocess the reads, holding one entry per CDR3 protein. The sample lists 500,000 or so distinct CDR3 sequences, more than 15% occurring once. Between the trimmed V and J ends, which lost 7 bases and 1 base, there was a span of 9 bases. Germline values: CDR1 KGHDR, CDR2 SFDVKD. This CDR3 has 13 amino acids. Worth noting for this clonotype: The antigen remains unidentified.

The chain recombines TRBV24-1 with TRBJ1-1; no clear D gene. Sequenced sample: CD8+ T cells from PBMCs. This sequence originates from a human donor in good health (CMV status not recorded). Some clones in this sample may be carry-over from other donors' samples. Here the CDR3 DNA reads TGTGCCACCAGGGAAACAGAGAACACTGAAGCTTTCTTT. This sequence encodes CATRETENTEAFF.